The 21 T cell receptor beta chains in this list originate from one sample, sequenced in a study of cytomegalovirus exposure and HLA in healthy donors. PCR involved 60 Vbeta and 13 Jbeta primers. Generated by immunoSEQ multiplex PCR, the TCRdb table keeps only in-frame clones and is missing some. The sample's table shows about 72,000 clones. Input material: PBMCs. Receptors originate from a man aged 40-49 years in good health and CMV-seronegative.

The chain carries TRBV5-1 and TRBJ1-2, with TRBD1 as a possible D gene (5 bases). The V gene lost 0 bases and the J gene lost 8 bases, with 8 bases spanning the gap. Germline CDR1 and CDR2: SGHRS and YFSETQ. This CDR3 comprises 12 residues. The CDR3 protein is CASSLGGDGYTF. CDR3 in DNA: TGCGCCAGCAGCTTGGGGGGGGACGGCTACACCTTC.

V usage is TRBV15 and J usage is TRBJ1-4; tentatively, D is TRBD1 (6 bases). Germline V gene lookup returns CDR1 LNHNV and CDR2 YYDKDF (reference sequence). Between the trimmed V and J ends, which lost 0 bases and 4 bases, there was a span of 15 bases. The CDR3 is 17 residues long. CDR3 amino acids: CATSRDLQGMGNEKLFF. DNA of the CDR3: TGTGCCACCAGCAGAGATCTTCAGGGGATGGGTAATGAAAAACTGTTTTTT.

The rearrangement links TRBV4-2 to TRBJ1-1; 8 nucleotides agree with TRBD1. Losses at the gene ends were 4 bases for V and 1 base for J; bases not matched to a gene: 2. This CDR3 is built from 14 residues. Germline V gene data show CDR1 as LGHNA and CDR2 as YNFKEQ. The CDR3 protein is CASSRGTGNTEAFF. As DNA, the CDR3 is TGTGCCAGCAGCCGCGGGACAGGGAACACTGAAGCTTTCTTT.

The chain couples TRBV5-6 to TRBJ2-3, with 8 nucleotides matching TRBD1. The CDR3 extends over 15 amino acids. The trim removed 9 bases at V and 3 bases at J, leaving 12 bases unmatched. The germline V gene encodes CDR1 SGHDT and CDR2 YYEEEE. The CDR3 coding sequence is TGTGCCACCACTCTCCGCAGGGGGCGGACAGATACGCAGTATTTT. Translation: CATTLRRGRTDTQYF. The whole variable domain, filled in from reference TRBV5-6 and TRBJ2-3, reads DAGVTQSPTHLIKTRGQQVTLRCSPKSGHDTVSWYQQALGQGPQFIFQYYEEEERQRGNFPDRFSGHQFPNYSSELNVNALLLGDSALYLCATTLRRGRTDTQYFGPGTRLTVL.

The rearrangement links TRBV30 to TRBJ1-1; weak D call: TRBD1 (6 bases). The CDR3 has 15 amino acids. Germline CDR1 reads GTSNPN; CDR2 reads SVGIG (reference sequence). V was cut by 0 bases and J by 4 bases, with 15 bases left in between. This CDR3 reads CAWSVITGRVTEAFF. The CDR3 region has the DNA TGTGCCTGGAGTGTAATCACAGGGAGGGTCACTGAAGCTTTCTTT.

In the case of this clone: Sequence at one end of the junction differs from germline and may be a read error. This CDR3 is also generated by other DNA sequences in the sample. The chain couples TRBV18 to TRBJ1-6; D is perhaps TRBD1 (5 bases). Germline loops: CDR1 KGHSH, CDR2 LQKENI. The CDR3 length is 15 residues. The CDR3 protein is CASSPDRGSNSPLHF. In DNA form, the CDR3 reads TGCGCCAGCTCACCAGATAGGGGAAGTAATTCACCCCTCCACTTT.

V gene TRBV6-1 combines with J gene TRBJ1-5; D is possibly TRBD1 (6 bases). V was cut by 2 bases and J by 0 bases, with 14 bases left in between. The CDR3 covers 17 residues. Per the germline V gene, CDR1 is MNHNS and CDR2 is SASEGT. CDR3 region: CASSEWTDRRSNQPQHF. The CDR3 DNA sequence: TGTGCCAGCAGTGAATGGACAGATAGACGTAGCAATCAGCCCCAGCATTTT.

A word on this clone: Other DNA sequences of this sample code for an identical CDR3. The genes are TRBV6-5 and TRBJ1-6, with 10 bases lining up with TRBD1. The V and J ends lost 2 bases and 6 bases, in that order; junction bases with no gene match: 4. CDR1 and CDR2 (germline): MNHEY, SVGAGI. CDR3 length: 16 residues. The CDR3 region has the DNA TGTGCCAGCAGTTACAGCCGGGACAGGGGTAATTCACCCCTCCACTTT. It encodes CASSYSRDRGNSPLHF.

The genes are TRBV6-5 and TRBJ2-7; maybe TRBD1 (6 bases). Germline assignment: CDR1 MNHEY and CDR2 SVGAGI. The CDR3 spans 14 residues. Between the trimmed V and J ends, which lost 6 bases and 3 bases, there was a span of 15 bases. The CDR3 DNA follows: TGTGCCAGCAGCCGCTCAGGGGACGGCTACGAGCAGTACTTC. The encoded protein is CASSRSGDGYEQYF.

The CDR3 DNA reads as TGTGCCAGCTCACCCGGCGTGGGAGATAGCAATCAGCCCCAGCATTTT. Translating it yields CASSPGVGDSNQPQHF. J is TRBJ1-5 and V is TRBV18, with D unresolved. The CDR3 runs 16 residues. The ends were cut back, 3 bases at V and 0 bases at J, with 12 bases in the middle. Germline CDR1 is KGHSH and CDR2 is LQKENI.

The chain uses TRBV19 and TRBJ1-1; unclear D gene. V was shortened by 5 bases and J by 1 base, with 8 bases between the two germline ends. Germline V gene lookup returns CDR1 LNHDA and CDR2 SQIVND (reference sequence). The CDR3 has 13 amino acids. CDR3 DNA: TGTGCCAGTAGTGAACAGAAGAACACTGAAGCTTTCTTT. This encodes CASSEQKNTEAFF. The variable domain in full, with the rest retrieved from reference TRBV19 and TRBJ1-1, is DGGITQSPKYLFRKEGQNVTLSCEQNLNHDAMYWYRQDPGQGLRLIYYSQIVNDFQKGDIAEGYSVSREKKESFPLTVTSAQKNPTAFYLCASSEQKNTEAFFGQGTRLTVV.

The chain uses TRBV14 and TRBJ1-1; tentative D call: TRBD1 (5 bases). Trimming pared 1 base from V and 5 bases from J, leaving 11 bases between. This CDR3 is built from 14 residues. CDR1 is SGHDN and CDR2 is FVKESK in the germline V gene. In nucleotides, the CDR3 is TGTGCCAGCAGCCAAGCCTGGGGGGGAACTGAAGCTTTCTTT. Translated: CASSQAWGGTEAFF.

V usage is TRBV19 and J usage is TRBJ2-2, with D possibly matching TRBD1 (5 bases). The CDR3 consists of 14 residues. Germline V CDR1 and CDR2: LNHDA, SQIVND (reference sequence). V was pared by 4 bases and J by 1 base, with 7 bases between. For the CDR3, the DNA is TGTGCCAGTAGTACCACAGGGAACACCGGGGAGCTGTTTTTT. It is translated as CASSTTGNTGELFF.

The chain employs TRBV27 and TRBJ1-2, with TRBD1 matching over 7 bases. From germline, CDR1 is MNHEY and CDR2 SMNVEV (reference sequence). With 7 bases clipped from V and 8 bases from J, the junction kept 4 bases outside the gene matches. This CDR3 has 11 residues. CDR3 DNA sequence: TGTGCCAGCAAGGGGGCTTTCGGCTACACCTTC. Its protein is CASKGAFGYTF.

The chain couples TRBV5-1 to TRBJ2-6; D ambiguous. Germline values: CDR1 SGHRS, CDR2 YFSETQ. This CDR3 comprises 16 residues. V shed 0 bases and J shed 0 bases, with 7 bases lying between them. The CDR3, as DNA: TGCGCCAGCAGCTTGGACGGAGACTCTGGGGCCAACGTCCTGACTTTC. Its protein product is CASSLDGDSGANVLTF.

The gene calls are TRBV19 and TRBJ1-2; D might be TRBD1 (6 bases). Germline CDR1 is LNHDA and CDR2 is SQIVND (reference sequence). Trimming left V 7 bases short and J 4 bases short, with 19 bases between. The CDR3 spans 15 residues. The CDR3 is CASKDRPGATYGYTF. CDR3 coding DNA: TGTGCCAGTAAGGATCGCCCAGGGGCGACCTATGGCTACACCTTC.

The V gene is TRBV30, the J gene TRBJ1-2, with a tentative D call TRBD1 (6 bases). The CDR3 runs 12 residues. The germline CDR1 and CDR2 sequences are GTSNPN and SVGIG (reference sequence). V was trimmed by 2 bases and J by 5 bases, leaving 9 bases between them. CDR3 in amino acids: CAWSSGQYGYTF. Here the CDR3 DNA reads TGTGCCTGGAGTTCCGGACAGTATGGCTACACCTTC.

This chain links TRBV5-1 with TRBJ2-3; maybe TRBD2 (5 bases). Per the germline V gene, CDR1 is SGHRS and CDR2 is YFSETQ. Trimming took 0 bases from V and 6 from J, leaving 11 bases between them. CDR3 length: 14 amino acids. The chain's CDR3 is CASSLGTPGDTQYF. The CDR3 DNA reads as TGCGCCAGCAGCTTGGGGACGCCGGGGGATACGCAGTATTTT.

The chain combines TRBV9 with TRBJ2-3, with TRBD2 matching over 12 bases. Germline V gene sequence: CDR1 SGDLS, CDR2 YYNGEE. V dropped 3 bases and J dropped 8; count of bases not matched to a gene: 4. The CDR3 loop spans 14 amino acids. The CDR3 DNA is TGTGCCAGCAGCGCTAGCGGGGGGGAAGGTACGCAGTATTTT. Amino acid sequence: CASSASGGEGTQYF.

Written as DNA, the CDR3 is TGTGCCAGCAGCGTAAATATAGGGACAACTAACTATGGCTACACCTTC. Encoded protein: CASSVNIGTTNYGYTF. This chain joins TRBV9 and TRBJ1-2; a weak D match, TRBD1 (6 bases). V shed 1 base and J shed 0 bases, with 13 bases lying between them. The V gene's germline CDR1 is SGDLS and CDR2 YYNGEE. CDR3 length: 16 amino acids. Full variable domain (rest looked up from reference TRBV9 and TRBJ1-2): DSGVTQTPKHLITATGQRVTLRCSPRSGDLSVYWYQQSLDQGLQFLIQYYNGEERAKGNILERFSAQQFPDLHSELNLSSLELGDSALYFCASSVNIGTTNYGYTFGSGTRLTVV.

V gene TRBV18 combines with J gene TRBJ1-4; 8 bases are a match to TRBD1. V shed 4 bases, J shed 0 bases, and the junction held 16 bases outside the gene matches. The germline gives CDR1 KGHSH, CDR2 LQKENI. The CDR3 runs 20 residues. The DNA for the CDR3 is TGTGCCAGCTCACTTCGGACAGGGAAAAAGTCAGGGACAACTAATGAAAAACTGTTTTTT. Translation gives CASSLRTGKKSGTTNEKLFF.